Shown below are 30 T cell receptor beta chains from a single sample sequenced in a study of T cell responses to AZD1222 COVID-19 vaccine. Some clones are missing from TCRdb's copy, which holds only in-frame ones; the method was immunoSEQ multiplex PCR. The data hold roughly 120,000 clones, with roughly 94% observed a single time. The input for sequencing was peripheral blood, taken on day 0 of AZD1222 vaccination. The source of these receptors is an adult in good health.

This chain connects TRBV19 to TRBJ1-5; no clear D gene. This CDR3 is 13 amino acids long. CDR1 and CDR2 from the germline V gene are LNHDA and SQIVND (reference sequence). Trimming removed 4 bases from V and 12 bases from J, with 16 bases in between. The CDR3 coding sequence is TGTGCCAGTAGTAACCCCAACGGTTGGGGCCAGCATTTT. This translates into CASSNPNGWGQHF. The complete variable domain, with remaining parts taken from reference TRBV19 and TRBJ1-5, reads DGGITQSPKYLFRKEGQNVTLSCEQNLNHDAMYWYRQDPGQGLRLIYYSQIVNDFQKGDIAEGYSVSREKKESFPLTVTSAQKNPTAFYLCASSNPNGWGQHFGDGTRLSIL.

V and J are TRBV15 and TRBJ2-1; D perhaps matches TRBD2 (6 bases). The CDR3 is 14 residues long. Germline values: CDR1 LNHNV, CDR2 YYDKDF (reference sequence). Trimming cost V 9 bases and J 3 bases, with 15 bases left between them. CDR3 region: CATRRDSYYNEQFF. The DNA of the CDR3 is TGTGCCACTCGTAGGGACTCCTACTACAATGAGCAGTTCTTC.

The chain links TRBV2 to TRBJ1-1, with D perhaps matching TRBD1 (5 bases). Trimming took off 4 bases at V and 1 base at J, with 13 bases between the two ends. There are 15 residues in the CDR3. Per the germline V gene, CDR1 is SNHLY and CDR2 is FYNNEI. This chain's CDR3 is CASSAPEQANTEAFF. In DNA, the CDR3 is TGTGCCAGCAGTGCCCCCGAACAGGCGAACACTGAAGCTTTCTTT. Looking up the rest from reference TRBV2 and TRBJ1-1 gives the full variable domain: EPEVTQTPSHQVTQMGQEVILRCVPISNHLYFYWYRQILGQKVEFLVSFYNNEISEKSEIFDDQFSVERPDGSNFTLKIRSTKLEDSAMYFCASSAPEQANTEAFFGQGTRLTVV.

The rearrangement joins TRBV24-1 to TRBJ2-1; 12 bases match TRBD2. The CDR3 runs to 17 residues. The germline CDR1 and CDR2 sequences are KGHDR and SFDVKD. Trimming removed 3 bases from V and 4 bases from J; junction bases left unmatched: 6. In DNA, the CDR3 is TGTGCCACCAGTGATACACTAGCGGGAGGTACTTACAATGAGCAGTTCTTC. It yields the protein CATSDTLAGGTYNEQFF.

V gene TRBV7-9 combines with J gene TRBJ2-1, with D hard to call. The CDR3 spans 15 residues. Germline CDR1 SEHNR, CDR2 FQNEAQ (reference sequence). Trimming removed 3 bases from V and 0 bases from J, with 9 bases in between. The CDR3 DNA reads as TGTGCCAGCAGCTTGGGCATCTCCTCCTACAATGAGCAGTTCTTC. Translated, it gives CASSLGISSYNEQFF.

This chain connects TRBV7-2 to TRBJ1-5, with 8 positions matching TRBD1. The CDR3 has 13 amino acids. Germline V gives CDR1 SGHTA, CDR2 FQGNSA. V was clipped by 4 bases and J by 7 bases; unmatched bases: 3. The CDR3: CASSSQGGQPQHF. The DNA for the CDR3 is TGTGCCAGCAGCTCACAGGGGGGGCAGCCCCAGCATTTT.

The J gene is TRBJ2-7, the V gene TRBV7-2; D is ambiguous. V lost 1 base and J 4 bases, leaving 5 bases between the germline ends. Germline V lookup: CDR1 SGHTA, CDR2 FQGNSA. CDR3 length equals 12 residues. The CDR3 region is CASSLDLYEQYF. In nucleotides, the CDR3 is TGTGCCAGCAGCTTAGACCTATACGAGCAGTACTTC.

V gene TRBV5-4 combines with J gene TRBJ2-5; D is possibly TRBD1 (5 bases). The germline V and J ends were trimmed by 2 bases and 0 bases, with 14 bases remaining between them. The CDR3 contains 16 residues. Germline CDR1 is SGHNT and CDR2 is YYREEE (reference sequence). The CDR3 coding sequence is TGTGCCAGCAGCTTTAATACTCAGGGTCACCAAGAGACCCAGTACTTC. Translating gives CASSFNTQGHQETQYF. The whole variable domain, remainder taken from reference TRBV5-4 and TRBJ2-5, is ETGVTQSPTHLIKTRGQQVTLRCSSQSGHNTVSWYQQALGQGPQFIFQYYREEENGRGNFPPRFSGLQFPNYSSELNVNALELDDSALYLCASSFNTQGHQETQYFGPGTRLLVL.

The rearrangement links TRBV2 to TRBJ2-3; 9 bases fit TRBD2. The V gene end was trimmed by 3 bases and the J gene end by 3 bases; junction bases not matched to a gene: 10. The CDR3 is 17 residues long. The V gene's germline CDR1 is SNHLY and CDR2 FYNNEI. CDR3 coding DNA: TGTGCCAGCAGTGAGAGTCCTAGCGGGGCTTTGACAGATACGCAGTATTTT. Protein product: CASSESPSGALTDTQYF.

In this sample, this clone turned up a few times. V gene TRBV7-9 combines with J gene TRBJ2-1; D call uncertain. With 1 base removed from V and 4 bases from J, the gap between germline ends came to 8 bases. The CDR3 contains 14 residues. Looked up from germline, CDR1 is SEHNR and CDR2 is FQNEAQ (reference sequence). The CDR3 loop reads CASSLVSRYNEQFF. DNA of the CDR3: TGTGCCAGCAGCTTAGTGTCCCGGTACAATGAGCAGTTCTTC.

V is TRBV30 and J is TRBJ2-7, with 14 bases that match TRBD2. Trimming took 2 bases from V and 5 from J; bases not matched to a gene: 5. Germline CDR1 is GTSNPN and CDR2 is SVGIG (reference sequence). The CDR3 consists of 15 residues. In DNA, the CDR3 is TGTGCCTGGAGTAGGGGACTAGCGGGAGTGAACGAGCAGTACTTC. Residues: CAWSRGLAGVNEQYF.

This sequence joins TRBV7-2 and TRBJ2-7; the match to TRBD1 covers 8 bases. Germline lookup yields CDR1 SGHTA and CDR2 FQGNSA. V lost 2 bases to trimming and J lost 4 bases; unmatched junction nucleotides: 10. CDR3 length: 16 residues. This CDR3 reads CASSLLPGQAPYEQYF. The CDR3 DNA is TGTGCCAGCAGCTTACTCCCGGGACAGGCCCCATACGAGCAGTACTTC.

The chain is built from TRBV4-1 and TRBJ2-4; 15 bases are shared with TRBD2. The V segment lost 4 bases and the J segment 4 bases; nucleotides outside the gene matches: 8. Germline V CDR1 and CDR2: MGHRA, YSYEKL. The CDR3 length is 18 residues. The CDR3 loop is CASSPGLAGGRSKNIQYF. CDR3 sequence (DNA): TGCGCCAGCAGCCCGGGACTAGCGGGAGGCCGGAGTAAAAACATTCAGTACTTC.

The chain joins TRBV4-3 to TRBJ2-2; D gene ambiguous. With 3 bases removed from V and 2 bases from J, the gap between germline ends came to 13 bases. CDR1 is LGHNA, CDR2 YSLEER, per germline. The CDR3 has 16 residues. CDR3 nucleotides: TGCGCCAGCAGCCAGGTCGGTGGCCTAAACACCGGGGAGCTGTTTTTT. The encoded protein is CASSQVGGLNTGELFF.

The chain uses TRBV25-1 and TRBJ1-1; D might be TRBD1 (5 bases). The CDR3 runs to 13 residues. CDR1 is MGHDK and CDR2 is SYGVNS in the germline V gene. CDR3 sequence (DNA): TGTGATGGCCCGGGGCTCTGGTGCACTGAAGCTTTCTTT. Its translation: CDGPGLWCTEAFF.

This rearrangement joins TRBV7-8 to TRBJ2-7; D call uncertain. V shed 6 bases and J shed 0 bases, with 9 bases lying between them. Looked up from germline, CDR1 is SGHVS and CDR2 is FQNEAQ. This CDR3 region has 13 residues. CDR3 protein: CASRSGDSYEQYF. In DNA form, the CDR3 reads TGTGCCAGCAGATCAGGAGACTCCTACGAGCAGTACTTC.

This sequence joins TRBV15 and TRBJ2-3; D may be TRBD1 (5 bases). This CDR3 is built from 14 residues. Germline CDR1 is LNHNV and CDR2 is YYDKDF (reference sequence). The ends were cut back, 3 bases at V and 0 bases at J, with 7 bases in the middle. CDR3 sequence reads: CATSRGLSTDTQYF. In DNA, the CDR3 is TGTGCCACCAGCAGGGGGCTTAGCACAGATACGCAGTATTTT. Full variable domain (rest looked up from reference TRBV15 and TRBJ2-3): DAMVIQNPRYQVTQFGKPVTLSCSQTLNHNVMYWYQQKSSQAPKLLFHYYDKDFNNEADTPDNFQSRRPNTSFCFLDIRSPGLGDTAMYLCATSRGLSTDTQYFGPGTRLTVL.

The chain links TRBV9 to TRBJ2-7; 11 bases are a match to TRBD2. Trimming at V came to 3 bases and at J to 3 bases, leaving 2 bases not matched to a gene. This CDR3 region has 14 residues. CDR1 and CDR2 (germline): SGDLS, YYNGEE. The CDR3 loop is CASSGLAGGYEQYF. In DNA, the CDR3 is TGTGCCAGCAGCGGCCTAGCGGGAGGCTACGAGCAGTACTTC. The variable domain in full, completed from reference TRBV9 and TRBJ2-7, reads DSGVTQTPKHLITATGQRVTLRCSPRSGDLSVYWYQQSLDQGLQFLIQYYNGEERAKGNILERFSAQQFPDLHSELNLSSLELGDSALYFCASSGLAGGYEQYFGPGTRLTVT.

The rearrangement links TRBV7-9 to TRBJ1-1; D is uncertain. This CDR3 has 15 residues. Germline V lookup: CDR1 SEHNR, CDR2 FQNEAQ (reference sequence). V gave up 2 bases and J gave up 0 bases, with 10 bases separating them. The CDR3 nucleotides are TGTGCCAGCAGCTTATTGGGCAGATTGAACACTGAAGCTTTCTTT. Its protein product is CASSLLGRLNTEAFF.

This chain links TRBV4-1 with TRBJ2-2, with a weak D call TRBD2 (5 bases). Trimming pared 1 base from V and 3 bases from J, leaving 9 bases between. The CDR3 is 15 residues long. Germline V gene sequence: CDR1 MGHRA, CDR2 YSYEKL. CDR3 sequence (DNA): TGCGCCAGCAGCCAAGGTCTAGCCGACACCGGGGAGCTGTTTTTT. Protein product: CASSQGLADTGELFF.

This chain joins TRBV20-1 and TRBJ1-1; tentative D call: TRBD1 (5 bases). Germline CDR1 is DFQATT and CDR2 is SNEGSKA (reference sequence). V lost 4 bases and J 11 bases, leaving 14 bases between the germline ends. This CDR3 has 11 amino acids. The CDR3 DNA reads as TGCAGTGCTAAGGGGACCGATCGCGCTTTCTTT. Amino acid sequence: CSAKGTDRAFF.

The chain combines TRBV7-3 with TRBJ1-2, with 7 bases that match TRBD1. V was clipped by 1 base and J by 8 bases; unmatched bases: 7. This CDR3 comprises 14 residues. CDR1 and CDR2 from the germline V gene are SGHTA and FQGTGA. In DNA, the CDR3 is TGTGCCAGCAGCTTAAAGCAGGGGGGAGGCGGCTACACCTTC. Translating it yields CASSLKQGGGGYTF.

The chain has TRBV6-1 and TRBJ1-2; no clear D gene. The germline V gene encodes CDR1 MNHNS and CDR2 SASEGT. Trimming cost V 2 bases and J 4 bases, with 8 bases left between them. This CDR3 contains 13 residues. The CDR3 DNA follows: TGTGCCAGCAGTGAACCGGCAGTCTATGGCTACACCTTC. As protein: CASSEPAVYGYTF.

Concerning this clone: A read error may account for a junction end that differs from germline. The chain has TRBV6-4 and TRBJ1-5; D not resolved. The CDR3 runs to 14 residues. Germline lookup yields CDR1 MRHNA and CDR2 SNTAGT. The CDR3 loop is CASSDSPGKQPQHF. The CDR3, as DNA: TGTGCCAGCAGTGACTCGCCAGGCAAGCAGCCCCAGCATTTT.

The CDR3 sequence is CASSYKQATDTQYF. The CDR3 nucleotides are TGTGCCAGCTCCTACAAACAGGCCACAGATACGCAGTATTTT. The chain combines TRBV27 with TRBJ2-3; tentatively, D is TRBD1 (5 bases). Trimming left V 8 bases short and J 2 bases short, with 14 bases between. Germline-derived CDR1 and CDR2 are MNHEY and SMNVEV (reference sequence). This CDR3 is 14 amino acids long.

The chain carries TRBV27 and TRBJ2-7; 7 bases are shared with TRBD1. The germline V gene has CDR1 MNHEY and CDR2 SMNVEV (reference sequence). J lost 6 bases, V lost 4 bases, and 9 bases had no gene match. The CDR3 is 14 amino acids. The CDR3 region is CASSSRRQGFEQYF. CDR3 bases: TGTGCCAGCAGTTCCCGCCGACAGGGATTCGAGCAGTACTTC.

The chain employs TRBV19 and TRBJ2-2; tentatively, D is TRBD2 (6 bases). Germline assignment: CDR1 LNHDA and CDR2 SQIVND (reference sequence). The V end was cut by 5 bases, the J end by 6 bases, with 10 bases between. This CDR3 has 13 amino acids. CDR3 sequence: CASSLRLAGELFF. CDR3 DNA sequence: TGTGCCAGTAGTCTCCGACTAGCCGGGGAGCTGTTTTTT.

The chain joins TRBV6-5 to TRBJ2-7; either TRBD1 or TRBD2 may supply D (5 bases each). Trimming removed 2 bases from V and 6 bases from J, with 14 bases in between. The V gene's germline CDR1 is MNHEY and CDR2 SVGAGI. The CDR3 is 14 amino acids. The CDR3 is CASSYLGAGGEQYF. As DNA, the CDR3 is TGTGCCAGCAGTTACCTCGGGGCCGGCGGCGAGCAGTACTTC.

The chain's CDR3 is CASSMGDRGRNTEAFF. The CDR3 region has the DNA TGTGCCAGCAGTATGGGTGACAGGGGGCGCAACACTGAAGCTTTCTTT. This sequence joins TRBV6-2 or TRBV6-3 and TRBJ1-1; TRBD1 matches at 10 bases. Germline V gene sequence: CDR1 MNHEY, CDR2 SVGEGT. CDR3 length: 16 amino acids. The junction had 8 bases not matched to a gene; V was cut back by 5 bases and J by 2 bases.

The rearrangement links TRBV2 to TRBJ1-1; no clear D gene. Germline values: CDR1 SNHLY, CDR2 FYNNEI. With 8 bases removed from V and 6 bases from J, the gap between germline ends came to 10 bases. The CDR3 has 11 residues. The CDR3 DNA follows: TGTGCCAGCCATTGGTATGCTGAAGCTTTCTTT. Translation: CASHWYAEAFF.